These 11 T cell receptor beta chains came from one sample sequenced in a study of T cells in Graves' hyperthyroidism and ophthalmopathy. TCR beta CDR3 sequences were amplified from RNA transcripts. First-round RT-PCR targeting the TCR CDR3 was performed with the HTBI primer set. TCRdb analysed the multiplex PCR reads with MiXCR anew, one entry per CDR3 protein. The table lists 540,000 or so distinct CDR3 sequences, approximately 14% of them singletons, with approximately 7% in the top ten. Material: blood. These receptors were collected from a woman aged 25-40 years with Graves' hyperthyroidism.

This clonotype was seen many times. V and J are TRBV5-1 and TRBJ2-7, with 7 bases fitting TRBD2. CDR3 length: 13 residues. J gave up 6 bases and V 5 bases, and 8 bases lay outside the gene matches. The germline V gene has CDR1 SGHRS and CDR2 YFSETQ. The CDR3 DNA follows: TGCGCCAGCAGGGCGGGAGTGGAGGCCGAGCAGTACTTC. This encodes CASRAGVEAEQYF.

The chain links TRBV15 to TRBJ1-6; unclear D gene. The CDR3 is 13 amino acids. V was trimmed by 1 base and J by 5 bases, leaving 3 bases between them. Germline V gene sequence: CDR1 LNHNV, CDR2 YYDKDF (reference sequence). The CDR3 loop reads CATSRVNNSPLHF. CDR3 DNA sequence: TGTGCCACCAGCAGAGTCAATAATTCACCCCTCCACTTT.

This clonotype was seen at least ten times. V and J are TRBV5-1 and TRBJ2-3; tentative D call: TRBD2 (5 bases). The CDR3 sequence is 15 residues long. V was cut by 2 bases and J by 2 bases, with 12 bases left in between. Germline CDR1 SGHRS, CDR2 YFSETQ. The CDR3 bases are TGCGCCAGCAGCTTCGGAGGAGCTCCCACAGATACGCAGTATTTT. It encodes CASSFGGAPTDTQYF.

In its sample, this clonotype was seen many times. The chain joins TRBV12-3 or TRBV12-4 to TRBJ2-7; unclear D gene. CDR3 size: 16 residues. V lost 5 bases to trimming and J lost 2 bases, with 19 bases between them. CDR3 bases: TGTGCCAGCAGTCCTAGGATGTACGGACCTACCTACGAGCAGTACTTC. Protein product: CASSPRMYGPTYEQYF.

This clonotype was seen repeatedly, ten times or more. The rearrangement joins TRBV11-2 to TRBJ2-1; D uncertain. Germline V gives CDR1 SGHAT, CDR2 FQNNGV. This CDR3 is built from 18 residues. V gave up 4 bases and J gave up 3 bases, with 22 bases separating them. CDR3 in DNA: TGTGCCAGCAGCTCCCAAACCGAACCTCAGTGGTACTACAATGAGCAGTTCTTC. Translating gives CASSSQTEPQWYYNEQFF.

The table lists this clonotype with a few counts. The CDR3 loop is CASSLVGLAFF. CDR3 DNA sequence: TGTGCCAGCAGCTTAGTGGGCCTAGCTTTCTTT. The chain employs TRBV7-2 and TRBJ1-1; D remains ambiguous. This CDR3 region has 11 residues. Germline CDR1 reads SGHTA; CDR2 reads FQGNSA. V lost 1 base to trimming and J lost 10 bases, with 7 bases between them.

This clonotype was seen repeatedly, ten times or more. This rearrangement joins TRBV5-1 to TRBJ2-7; D is possibly TRBD2 (6 bases). The CDR3 runs 15 residues. Trimming cost V 4 bases and J 1 base, with 15 bases left between them. CDR1 SGHRS and CDR2 YFSETQ come from the germline V gene. As DNA, the CDR3 is TGCGCCAGCAGCCTGCTTAGCGGCCTGTCCTACGAGCAGTACTTC. Translated: CASSLLSGLSYEQYF.

The chain links TRBV6-1 to TRBJ1-6, with D tentatively TRBD1 (6 bases). In germline, CDR1 is MNHNS, CDR2 SASEGT. The CDR3 covers 13 residues. The V gene lost 8 bases and the J gene lost 6 bases, with 11 bases spanning the gap. In nucleotides, the CDR3 is TGTGCCAGCCAACAGGGTTCTAATTCACCCCTCCACTTT. It codes for CASQQGSNSPLHF.

The genes are TRBV6-1 and TRBJ2-7, with D perhaps TRBD2 (6 bases). This CDR3 has 17 residues. Germline CDR1 reads MNHNS; CDR2 reads SASEGT. Trimming took off 4 bases at V and 3 bases at J, with 22 bases between the two ends. The CDR3 spells CASSGRWRGPTRYEQYF. CDR3 bases: TGTGCCAGCAGTGGAAGATGGAGGGGCCCGACGCGCTACGAGCAGTACTTC.

This clonotype was recorded many times. V is TRBV6-5 and J is TRBJ2-2, with a tentative D call TRBD2 (5 bases). The CDR3 sequence is 16 residues long. Germline assignment: CDR1 MNHEY and CDR2 SVGAGI. V was cut by 0 bases and J by 1 base, with 9 bases left in between. CDR3 nucleotides: TGTGCCAGCAGTTACTCGGAGGCTAGGAACACCGGGGAGCTGTTTTTT. This gives the protein CASSYSEARNTGELFF.

This clonotype came up many times. V gene TRBV7-2 combines with J gene TRBJ1-5; 7 bases are a match to TRBD1. Germline V lookup: CDR1 SGHTA, CDR2 FQGNSA. The CDR3 loop spans 15 amino acids. V shed 4 bases and J 6 bases; nucleotides not matched to a gene: 9. The CDR3 DNA reads as TGTGCCAGCAGCTCCGAGACAGGGCGGGGTCAGCCCCAGCATTTT. Translating gives CASSSETGRGQPQHF.